This T cell receptor beta chain was captured by sequencing in a study of blood T cells in healthy people across ages. In regard to this clonotype: Its antigen is not known.

V was clipped by 3 bases and J by 5 bases; unmatched bases: 2. Germline V gene lookup returns CDR1 MGHRA and CDR2 YSYEKL. The CDR3 is made up of 15 amino acids. A sample-barcoded 5' primer and a J-beta primer mix were used in a second PCR of about 7 to 11 cycles. TCRdb reprocessed the 5' RACE reads with MiXCR, giving one entry per CDR3 protein. The sample shows roughly 1,500,000 distinct CDR3 sequences, roughly 45% of them seen only once. Study-wide points: Among T cells, TCR beta diversity per million cells dropped roughly linearly as age rose.

This sequence was found in a woman in her late teens or twenties in good health. Sequenced sample: blood. V and J are TRBV4-1 and TRBJ2-1; TRBD2 matches 12 bases. Written as DNA, the CDR3 is TGCGCCAGCAGCCACACTAGCGGGAGGAACAATGAGCAGTTCTTC. It translates to CASSHTSGRNNEQFF.